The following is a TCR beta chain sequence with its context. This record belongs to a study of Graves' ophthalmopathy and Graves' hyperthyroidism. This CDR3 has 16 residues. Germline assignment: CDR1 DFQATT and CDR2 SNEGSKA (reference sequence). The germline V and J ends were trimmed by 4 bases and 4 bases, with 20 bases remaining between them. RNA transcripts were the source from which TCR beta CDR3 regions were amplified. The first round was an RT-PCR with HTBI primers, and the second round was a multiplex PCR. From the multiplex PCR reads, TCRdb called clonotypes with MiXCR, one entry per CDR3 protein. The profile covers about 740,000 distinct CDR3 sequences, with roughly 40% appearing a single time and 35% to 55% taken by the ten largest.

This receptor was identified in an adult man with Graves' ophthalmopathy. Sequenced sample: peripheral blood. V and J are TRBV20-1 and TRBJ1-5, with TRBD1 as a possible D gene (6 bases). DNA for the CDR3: TGCAGTGCTAAAGGGCTAACAGGGACGGGGAATCAGCCCCAGCATTTT. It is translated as CSAKGLTGTGNQPQHF.